The 27 T cell receptor beta chains given below trace back to one sample, sequenced in a study of blood T cell repertoires in COVID-19. Profiled with immunoSEQ multiplex PCR; TCRdb holds only in-frame clones, not every one. Of 350,000 to 400,000 clones in the sample, 87% were seen once. Sample: PBMCs or T cells enriched from blood (not recorded which). These receptors were obtained from a woman in her 30s who had recovered from COVID-19.

The gene calls are TRBV6-5 and TRBJ2-5; 7 nucleotides match TRBD2. Per the germline V gene, CDR1 is MNHEY and CDR2 is SVGAGI. This CDR3 has 14 amino acids. The V gene end was trimmed by 5 bases and the J gene end by 3 bases; junction bases not matched to a gene: 6. CDR3 coding DNA: TGTGCCAGCAGTAGCGGGACTTTAGAAGAGACCCAGTACTTC. Amino acids: CASSSGTLEETQYF.

The rearrangement links TRBV3-1 (or the pseudogene TRBV3-2) to TRBJ1-3; D uncertain. Trimming cost V 1 base and J 4 bases, with 2 bases left between them. The CDR3 length is 12 residues. CDR1 and CDR2 (germline): LGHDT, YNNKEL (reference sequence). The DNA for the CDR3 is TGTGCCAGCAGCCAAGCGGGAAACACCATATATTTT. Translating gives CASSQAGNTIYF.

The chain carries TRBV28 and TRBJ1-4, with a possible D match to TRBD1 (5 bases). The CDR3 is 15 amino acids. Germline CDR1 and CDR2: MDHEN and SYDVKM. The CDR3 DNA reads as TGTGCATCAGGAGGGGCCTTTGCAACTAATGAAAAACTGTTTTTT. It is translated as CASGGAFATNEKLFF.

In this sample, this clone turned up a few times. The chain links TRBV2 to TRBJ2-3; 9 bases are a match to TRBD2. The CDR3 contains 19 residues. Germline CDR1 reads SNHLY; CDR2 reads FYNNEI. The junction had 19 bases not matched to a gene; V was cut back by 4 bases and J by 5 bases. The CDR3 region is CASSGDLNVGGGAEDTQYF. CDR3 nucleotides: TGTGCCAGCAGTGGGGACTTGAATGTTGGCGGGGGGGCCGAAGATACGCAGTATTTT.

This clone showed up just once. V is TRBV4-2 and J is TRBJ2-1; 11 bases map to TRBD2. CDR3 size: 15 residues. Germline trimming cut 0 bases from V and 9 bases from J; bases unmatched to any gene: 4. Germline CDR1 reads LGHNA; CDR2 reads YNFKEQ. The CDR3 is CASSQESLAGGEQFF. DNA of the CDR3: TGTGCCAGCAGCCAAGAGTCCCTAGCGGGAGGTGAGCAGTTCTTC.

The rearrangement joins TRBV2 to TRBJ1-6; the D is unclear. CDR1 SNHLY and CDR2 FYNNEI come from the germline V gene. This CDR3 is built from 15 residues. V shed 10 bases and J shed 10 bases, with 23 bases lying between them. In DNA, the CDR3 is TGTGCCACTAGGTTTGAGATGGGAGGTAAATCACCCCTCCACTTT. Translation: CATRFEMGGKSPLHF.

The chain couples TRBV5-1 to TRBJ1-1; no definite D call. Germline V CDR1 and CDR2: SGHRS, YFSETQ. CDR3 size: 16 residues. Deletions cut 2 bases from V and 1 base from J, with 15 bases between. The CDR3 region has the DNA TGCGCCAGCAGCTTCGACGGGTATCACCGGAACACTGAAGCTTTCTTT. Protein sequence: CASSFDGYHRNTEAFF. Looking up the rest from reference TRBV5-1 and TRBJ1-1 gives the full variable domain: KAGVTQTPRYLIKTRGQQVTLSCSPISGHRSVSWYQQTPGQGLQFLFEYFSETQRNKGNFPGRFSGRQFSNSRSEMNVSTLELGDSALYLCASSFDGYHRNTEAFFGQGTRLTVV.

This chain connects TRBV7-9 to TRBJ2-3; D is unclear. V shed 5 bases and J shed 6 bases, with 12 bases lying between them. Germline CDR1 SEHNR, CDR2 FQNEAQ (reference sequence). CDR3 length: 13 amino acids. The CDR3, as DNA: TGTGCCAGCAGCGAGAACTCCTGGGATACGCAGTATTTT. Translating gives CASSENSWDTQYF.

CDR3 bases: TGTGCCAGCAGCTTCGGGGAGCGAGAATCCTATGGCTACACCTTC. Amino acids: CASSFGERESYGYTF. This sequence joins TRBV5-8 and TRBJ1-2; D unresolved. Per the germline V gene, CDR1 is SGHTS and CDR2 is YDEGEE. Trimming removed 2 bases from V and 4 bases from J, with 15 bases in between. This CDR3 has 15 residues. Complete variable domain (other parts from reference TRBV5-8 and TRBJ1-2): EAGVTQSPTHLIKTRGQQATLRCSPISGHTSVYWYQQALGLGLQFLLWYDEGEERNRGNFPPRFSGRQFPNYSSELNVNALELEDSALYLCASSFGERESYGYTFGSGTRLTVV.

In this sample, this clone turned up a few times. The chain has TRBV27 and TRBJ2-7, with 7 bases matching TRBD1. The CDR3 sequence is 17 residues long. The J segment lost 5 bases and the V segment lost 5 bases, leaving 18 bases of the junction unmatched. Looked up from germline, CDR1 is MNHEY and CDR2 is SMNVEV (reference sequence). CDR3 DNA sequence: TGTGCCAGCAGTCCAATCAGGGGTTCAGGGGGTAGTAACGAGCAGTACTTC. Protein: CASSPIRGSGGSNEQYF.

Written as DNA, the CDR3 is TGTGCCAGCAGAAGACAGGGTACTGGGGCCAACGTCCTGACTTTC. The encoded protein is CASRRQGTGANVLTF. The rearrangement links TRBV6-5 to TRBJ2-6, with 7 nucleotides matching TRBD1. Germline CDR1 MNHEY, CDR2 SVGAGI. V trimming: 6 bases; J trimming: 2 bases; junction bases outside the gene matches: 4. This CDR3 comprises 15 residues.

Worth noting for this clone: Additional DNA sequences in this sample encode the identical CDR3. The rearrangement uses TRBV28 and TRBJ2-7; 10 nucleotides agree with TRBD2. Germline lookup yields CDR1 MDHEN and CDR2 SYDVKM. After removal of 3 bases from V and 2 bases from J, the junction contained 4 bases not matched to a gene. The CDR3 is 15 residues long. For the CDR3, the DNA is TGTGCCAGCAGTTTGTGGACTAGCGGTACCTACGAGCAGTACTTC. This encodes CASSLWTSGTYEQYF.

The chain has TRBV19 and TRBJ1-2; D is unclear. V dropped 4 bases and J dropped 13 bases, with 16 bases sitting between them. Looked up from germline, CDR1 is LNHDA and CDR2 is SQIVND (reference sequence). CDR3 size: 12 residues. CDR3 protein: CASSTTLQPLTF. The CDR3 nucleotides read TGTGCCAGTAGTACAACGTTACAGCCCCTCACCTTC.

The chain employs TRBV7-3 and TRBJ2-3; a possible D gene is TRBD2 (5 bases). The length of the CDR3 is 15 residues. Germline V gives CDR1 SGHTA, CDR2 FQGTGA. V was clipped by 0 bases and J by 6 bases, with 13 bases between them. In DNA, the CDR3 is TGTGCCAGCAGCTTAACCAATACACGAGGGGATACGCAGTATTTT. This codes for CASSLTNTRGDTQYF.

The rearrangement uses TRBV2 and TRBJ1-2; weak D call: TRBD1 (5 bases). The CDR3 is made up of 14 amino acids. The germline V and J ends were trimmed by 6 bases and 3 bases, with 14 bases remaining between them. Germline V gene sequence: CDR1 SNHLY, CDR2 FYNNEI. The CDR3 sequence is CASRSSQGYYGYTF. DNA for the CDR3: TGTGCCAGCAGATCCTCGCAGGGTTACTATGGCTACACCTTC.

The chain combines TRBV11-3 with TRBJ1-1; TRBD1 is a possible D gene (5 bases). CDR3 length equals 13 residues. Germline loops: CDR1 SGHNT, CDR2 YENEEA. V was shortened by 5 bases and J by 3 bases, with 10 bases between the two germline ends. The CDR3, as DNA: TGTGCCAGCAGCGCTGACAGATACACTGAAGCTTTCTTT. Amino acid sequence: CASSADRYTEAFF.

This clone was seen a single time. V and J are TRBV7-9 and TRBJ2-1; D gene ambiguous. V lost 3 bases to trimming and J lost 9 bases, with 9 bases between them. The CDR3 runs to 12 residues. Germline lookup yields CDR1 SEHNR and CDR2 FQNEAQ (reference sequence). CDR3 sequence (DNA): TGTGCCAGCAGCTTGAGGTTGATTGAGCAGTTCTTC. Protein: CASSLRLIEQFF.

This rearrangement joins TRBV14 to TRBJ1-6, with D tentatively TRBD1 (5 bases). Trimming removed 0 bases from V and 8 bases from J, with 14 bases in between. The CDR3 is 16 amino acids. Germline assignment: CDR1 SGHDN and CDR2 FVKESK. CDR3 nucleotides: TGTGCCAGCAGCCAAGACGGCAGGGCGCATTATTCACCCCTCCACTTT. It translates to CASSQDGRAHYSPLHF.

The V and J genes are TRBV29-1 and TRBJ1-2, with a tentative D call TRBD1 (5 bases). Germline V CDR1 and CDR2: SQVTM, ANQGSEA. Trimming took off 7 bases at V and 3 bases at J, with 12 bases between the two ends. The CDR3 contains 12 residues. CDR3 amino acids: CSGSGGDYGYTF. The CDR3 DNA reads TGCAGCGGGTCCGGGGGGGACTATGGCTACACCTTC.

This chain connects TRBV7-6 to TRBJ2-7, with 10 positions matching TRBD1. CDR1 is SGHVS, CDR2 FNYEAQ, per germline. The CDR3 extends over 17 amino acids. The V gene end was trimmed by 1 base and the J gene end by 6 bases; junction bases not matched to a gene: 12. CDR3 sequence reads: CASSLVETGGVNGEQYF. As DNA, the CDR3 is TGTGCCAGCAGCTTAGTAGAGACAGGGGGCGTTAATGGCGAGCAGTACTTC. The variable domain in full, completed from reference TRBV7-6 and TRBJ2-7, reads GAGVSQSPRYKVTKRGQDVALRCDPISGHVSLYWYRQALGQGPEFLTYFNYEAQQDKSGLPNDRFSAERPEGSISTLTIQRTEQRDSAMYRCASSLVETGGVNGEQYFGPGTRLTVT.

In this sample, this clone turned up once. J is TRBJ2-2 and V is TRBV6-6; 7 bases fit TRBD1. With V trimmed by 6 bases and J by 7 bases, 8 bases remained unmatched. The CDR3 runs to 14 residues. Germline V gene lookup returns CDR1 MNHNY and CDR2 SVGAGI (reference sequence). The CDR3 loop reads CASREDRSIGELFF. CDR3 in DNA: TGTGCCAGCAGGGAGGACAGGAGCATCGGGGAGCTGTTTTTT.

This clone was observed a single time. The rearrangement joins TRBV11-2 to TRBJ2-3, with 8 bases identical to TRBD2. CDR1 is SGHAT and CDR2 is FQNNGV in the germline V gene. This CDR3 has 17 amino acids. With V trimmed by 5 bases and J by 2 bases, 12 bases remained unmatched. CDR3: CASSGKDSGGVTDTQYF. The CDR3 bases are TGTGCCAGCAGCGGGAAGGACAGCGGGGGTGTCACAGATACGCAGTATTTT.

The chain carries TRBV27 and TRBJ2-5, with 8 bases lining up with TRBD1. Germline-derived CDR1 and CDR2 are MNHEY and SMNVEV (reference sequence). The CDR3 is made up of 15 amino acids. The V gene end was trimmed by 3 bases and the J gene end by 5 bases; junction bases not matched to a gene: 8. The CDR3 nucleotides read TGTGCCAGCAGTTTCCGGGACAGGCCGGGGGAGACCCAGTACTTC. Amino acid sequence: CASSFRDRPGETQYF.

V usage is TRBV12-3 or TRBV12-4 and J usage is TRBJ1-5; 8 bases are shared with TRBD1. V shed 7 bases, J shed 6 bases, and the junction held 5 bases outside the gene matches. The CDR3 loop spans 13 amino acids. This chain's CDR3 is CASTSGGLQPQHF. Written as DNA, the CDR3 is TGTGCCAGCACTTCAGGGGGCCTTCAGCCCCAGCATTTT.

The chain is built from TRBV5-3 and TRBJ2-7, with D perhaps TRBD2 (6 bases). Being an ORF, TRBV5-3 has a function that is uncertain. The CDR3 loop spans 11 amino acids. The ends were cut back, 4 bases at V and 6 bases at J, with 8 bases in the middle. This CDR3 is CARSPGSEQYF. The CDR3 region has the DNA TGTGCCAGAAGCCCCGGGAGCGAGCAGTACTTC.

This clone is a singleton in its sample. This sequence joins TRBV27 and TRBJ1-5; 7 nucleotides line up with TRBD1. Per germline, CDR1 MNHEY and CDR2 SMNVEV (reference sequence). V shed 6 bases and J 11 bases; nucleotides not matched to a gene: 16. The CDR3 is 15 residues long. In DNA, the CDR3 is TGTGCCAGCAGCCCACAGGGGACGGGTTTGTTGGCCCAGCATTTT. Translation gives CASSPQGTGLLAQHF.

The chain joins TRBV14 to TRBJ2-1; 10 bases match TRBD2. The CDR3 length is 18 residues. V lost 0 bases, J lost 8 bases, and 13 bases stayed unmatched. Germline values: CDR1 SGHDN, CDR2 FVKESK. The CDR3 nucleotides read TGTGCCAGCAGCCAAGATCGTCCAATCAGCGGGAGGGTAGATGAGCAGTTCTTC. Residues: CASSQDRPISGRVDEQFF.